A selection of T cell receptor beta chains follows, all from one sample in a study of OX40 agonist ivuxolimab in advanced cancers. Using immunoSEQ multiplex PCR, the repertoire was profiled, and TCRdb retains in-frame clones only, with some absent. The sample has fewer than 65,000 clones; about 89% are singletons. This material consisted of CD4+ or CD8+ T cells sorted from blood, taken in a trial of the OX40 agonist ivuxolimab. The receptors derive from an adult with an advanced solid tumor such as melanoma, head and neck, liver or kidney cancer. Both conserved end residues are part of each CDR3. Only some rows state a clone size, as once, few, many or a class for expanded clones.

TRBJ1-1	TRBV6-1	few	CASAGRLNTEAFF
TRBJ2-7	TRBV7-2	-	CASSLEGLAGLSEQYF
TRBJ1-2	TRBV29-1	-	CSVGGTANYGYTF
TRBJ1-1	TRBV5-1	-	CASLRESYNTEAFF
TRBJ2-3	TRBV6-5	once	CASSYREPRQYF
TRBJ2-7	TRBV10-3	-	CAISETGVEQYF
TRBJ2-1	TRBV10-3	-	CAISGTREGNEQFF
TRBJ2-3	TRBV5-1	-	CASSSSLAGAADTQYF
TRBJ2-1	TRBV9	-	CASSAGLASYNEQFF
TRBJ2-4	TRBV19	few	CASSTGTGLAKNIQYF
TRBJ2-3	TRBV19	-	CASSIDPRDPGTDTQYF
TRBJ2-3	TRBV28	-	CASSKRDTGPGDTQYF
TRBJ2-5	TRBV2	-	CASQEGRETQYF
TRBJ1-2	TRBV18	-	CASSPIGQGGDYGYTF
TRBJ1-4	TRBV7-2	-	CASSFLRGQGTNEKLFF
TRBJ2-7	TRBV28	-	CASSFTDRVLYEQYF
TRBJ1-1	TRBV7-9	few	CASSLGQGRAFF
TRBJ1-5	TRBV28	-	CASSPAGGAIGQPQHF
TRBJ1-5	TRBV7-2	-	CASSLVAGPNQPQHF
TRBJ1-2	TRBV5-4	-	CASSWDRGPYTF
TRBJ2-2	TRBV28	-	CASSRSGLAEANTGELFF
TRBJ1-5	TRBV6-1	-	CASSESGYNQPQHF
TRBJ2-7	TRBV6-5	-	CASSYDRVSSYEQYF
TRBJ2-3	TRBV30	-	CAWRRTGRSTDTQYF
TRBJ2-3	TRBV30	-	CAWSVERAGPTQYF
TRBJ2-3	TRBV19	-	CASSIEVTDTQYF
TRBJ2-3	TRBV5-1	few	CASTGEDSTDTQYF
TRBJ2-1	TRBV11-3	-	CASSLGNGLAGYNEQFF
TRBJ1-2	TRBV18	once	CASSPTRTGNYGYTF
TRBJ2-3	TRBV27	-	CASSLYRTTSTDTQYF
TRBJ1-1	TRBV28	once	CASASGGTEAFF
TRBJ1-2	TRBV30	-	CAWSVLGGVGYTF
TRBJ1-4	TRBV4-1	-	CASSQVSANEKLFF
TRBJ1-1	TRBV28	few	CASSLWDNEAFF
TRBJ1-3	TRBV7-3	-	CASSFGRGRKFSGNTIYF
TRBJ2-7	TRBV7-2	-	CASSLVGSPKQYF
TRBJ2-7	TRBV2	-	CASTGDVPNSYEQYF
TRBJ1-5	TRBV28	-	CASSPGGGGQPQHF
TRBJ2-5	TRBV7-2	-	CASSLDFEAVQETQYF
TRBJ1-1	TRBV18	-	CASSLGQNGEAFF
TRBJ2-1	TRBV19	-	CAPVAPKREGGNEQFF
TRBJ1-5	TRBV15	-	CATSRDRGFQPQHF
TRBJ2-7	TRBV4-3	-	CASSLHLGAAAYEQYF
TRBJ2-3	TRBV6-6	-	CASSLYTDTQYF
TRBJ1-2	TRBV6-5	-	CASRETGWYGYTF
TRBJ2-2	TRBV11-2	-	CASSLVMGYGELFF
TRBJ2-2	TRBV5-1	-	CASSLEGPGNGELFF
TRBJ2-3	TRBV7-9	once	CASSTGTGSTDTQYF
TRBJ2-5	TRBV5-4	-	CASSLEGFQETQYF
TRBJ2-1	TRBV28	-	CASSPPTRGSEQFF
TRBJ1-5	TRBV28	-	CASSLSGGNSNQPQHF
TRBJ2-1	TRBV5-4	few	CASSSSLTGGAYNEQFF
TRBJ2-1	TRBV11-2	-	CASSRTSASSYNEQFF
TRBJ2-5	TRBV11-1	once	CASTHRGVGVSLGETQYF
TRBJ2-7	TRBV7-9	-	CASSALASTYEQYF
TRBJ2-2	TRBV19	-	CASGTSANTGELFF
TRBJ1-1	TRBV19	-	CASSDRGDGGPSTEAFF
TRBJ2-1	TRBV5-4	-	CASSLDAGPSYNEQFF
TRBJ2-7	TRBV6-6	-	CASSEAVPYYEQYF
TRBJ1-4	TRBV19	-	CASRTGTANEKLFF